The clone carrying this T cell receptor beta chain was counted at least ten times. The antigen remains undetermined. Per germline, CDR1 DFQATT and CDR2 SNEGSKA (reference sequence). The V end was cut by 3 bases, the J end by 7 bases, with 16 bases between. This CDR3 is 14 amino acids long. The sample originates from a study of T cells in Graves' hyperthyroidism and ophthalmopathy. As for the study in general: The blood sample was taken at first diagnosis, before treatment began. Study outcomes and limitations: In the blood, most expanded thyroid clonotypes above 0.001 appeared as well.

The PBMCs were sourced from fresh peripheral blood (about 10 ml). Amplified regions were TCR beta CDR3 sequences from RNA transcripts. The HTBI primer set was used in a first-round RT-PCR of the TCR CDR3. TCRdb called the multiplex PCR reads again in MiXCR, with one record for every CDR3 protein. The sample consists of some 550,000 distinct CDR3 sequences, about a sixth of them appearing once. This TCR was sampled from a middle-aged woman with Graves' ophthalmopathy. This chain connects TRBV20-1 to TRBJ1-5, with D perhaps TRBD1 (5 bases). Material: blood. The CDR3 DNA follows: TGCAGTGCTAGGAGAGGGGCGGGGAACCAGCCCCAGCATTTT. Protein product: CSARRGAGNQPQHF.